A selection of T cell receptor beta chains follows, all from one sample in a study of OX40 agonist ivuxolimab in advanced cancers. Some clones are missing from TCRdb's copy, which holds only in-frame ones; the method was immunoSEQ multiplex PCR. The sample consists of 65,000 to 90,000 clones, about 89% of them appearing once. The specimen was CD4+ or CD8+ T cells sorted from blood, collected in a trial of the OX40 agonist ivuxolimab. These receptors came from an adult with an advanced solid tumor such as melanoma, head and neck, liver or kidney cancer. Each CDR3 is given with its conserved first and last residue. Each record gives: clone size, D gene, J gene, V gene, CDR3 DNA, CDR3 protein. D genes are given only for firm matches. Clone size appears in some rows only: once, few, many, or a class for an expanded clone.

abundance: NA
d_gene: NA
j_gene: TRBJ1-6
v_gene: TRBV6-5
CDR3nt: TGTGCCAGCAGTTACTCGCGGCGTTCCTATAATTCACCCCTCCACTTT
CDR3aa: CASSYSRRSYNSPLHF

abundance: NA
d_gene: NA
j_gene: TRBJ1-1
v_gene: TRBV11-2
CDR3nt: TGTGCCAGCAGCTTAGCCGGCAGACCGAACACTGAAGCTTTCTTT
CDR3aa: CASSLAGRPNTEAFF

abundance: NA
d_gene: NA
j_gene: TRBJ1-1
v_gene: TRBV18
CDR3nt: TGTGCCAGCTCACCCCTCGCTGGCGCTGAAGCTTTCTTT
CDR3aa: CASSPLAGAEAFF

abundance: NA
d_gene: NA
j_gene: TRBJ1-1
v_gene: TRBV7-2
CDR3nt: TGTGCCAGCAGTAATCAGTGGGAAACTGAAGCTTTCTTT
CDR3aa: CASSNQWETEAFF

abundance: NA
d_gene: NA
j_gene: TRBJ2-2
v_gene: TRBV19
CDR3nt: TGTGCCAGTACCCTATTTACCGGGGAGCTGTTTTTT
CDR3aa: CASTLFTGELFF

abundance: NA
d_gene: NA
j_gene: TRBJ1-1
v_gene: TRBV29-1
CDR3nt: TGCAGCGTTGGGGGGGGACGCGCGAACACTGAAGCTTTCTTT
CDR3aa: CSVGGGRANTEAFF

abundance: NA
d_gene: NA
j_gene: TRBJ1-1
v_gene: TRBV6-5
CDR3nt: TGTGCCAGCATCACAAGGAGGGGGGCTCTCCCTGAAGCTTTCTTT
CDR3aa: CASITRRGALPEAFF

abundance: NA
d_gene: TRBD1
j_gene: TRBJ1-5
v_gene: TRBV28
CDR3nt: TGTGCCAGCAGCCCGACAGGGTGGAGCAATCAGCCCCAGCATTTT
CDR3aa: CASSPTGWSNQPQHF

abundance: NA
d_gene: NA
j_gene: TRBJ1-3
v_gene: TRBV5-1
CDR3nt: TGCGCCAGCAGCCCGGATGGCTACGCAGGGGTGAGCTCTGGAAACACCATATATTTT
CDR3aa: CASSPDGYAGVSSGNTIYF

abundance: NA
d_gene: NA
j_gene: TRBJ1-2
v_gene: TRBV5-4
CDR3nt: TGTGCCAGCAGCTTGGATTTCCTCAGGTCGTCCCCCAGGGGCAGCTATGGCTACACCTTC
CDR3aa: CASSLDFLRSSPRGSYGYTF

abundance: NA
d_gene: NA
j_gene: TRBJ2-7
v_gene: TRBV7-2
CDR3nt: TGTGCCAGCAGCCAAGGGGGGCGGGGAGTCGAGCAGTACTTC
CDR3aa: CASSQGGRGVEQYF

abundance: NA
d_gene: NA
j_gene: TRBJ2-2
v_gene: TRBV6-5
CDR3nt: TGTGCCAGCAGGGGGAGGAACACCGGGGAGCTGTTTTTT
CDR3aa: CASRGRNTGELFF

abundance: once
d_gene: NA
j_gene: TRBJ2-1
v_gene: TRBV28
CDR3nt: TGTGCCAGCAGGCAAGATTTTGGGTACAATGAGCAGTTCTTC
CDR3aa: CASRQDFGYNEQFF

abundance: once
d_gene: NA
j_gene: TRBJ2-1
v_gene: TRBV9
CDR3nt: TGTGCCAGCAGTCTCGCATGGAGCCTCTACAATGAGCAGTTCTTC
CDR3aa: CASSLAWSLYNEQFF

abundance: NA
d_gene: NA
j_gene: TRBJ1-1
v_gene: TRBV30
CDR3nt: TGTGCCTGGAGATCGGGAAGTAGGTACACTGAAGCTTTCTTT
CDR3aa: CAWRSGSRYTEAFF

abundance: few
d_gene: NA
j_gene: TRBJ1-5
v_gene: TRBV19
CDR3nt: TGTGCCAGTATGAAGGCCAGGAGCAATCAGCCCCAGCATTTT
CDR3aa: CASMKARSNQPQHF

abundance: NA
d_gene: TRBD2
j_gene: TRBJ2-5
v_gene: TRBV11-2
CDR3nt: TGTGCCAGCAGTTTGGGGGGACTAGCGGGCCAAGAGACCCAGTACTTC
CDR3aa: CASSLGGLAGQETQYF

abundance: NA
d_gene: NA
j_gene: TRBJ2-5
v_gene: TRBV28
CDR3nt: TGTGCCAGCATCGAGCGATCCTGGGGGACCCAGTACTTC
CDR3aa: CASIERSWGTQYF

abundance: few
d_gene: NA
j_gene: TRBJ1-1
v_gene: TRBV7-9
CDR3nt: TGTGCCAGCAGCTTAACCGGGAGCACTGAAGCTTTCTTT
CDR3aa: CASSLTGSTEAFF

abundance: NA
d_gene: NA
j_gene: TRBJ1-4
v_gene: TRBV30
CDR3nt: TGTGCCTGGAGTGTGGGAGGGAATGGCGAAAAACTGTTTTTT
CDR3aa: CAWSVGGNGEKLFF

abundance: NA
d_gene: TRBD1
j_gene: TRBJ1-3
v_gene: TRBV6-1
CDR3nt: TGTGCCAGCAGTGAAGCAGATTATGGACAGGGGGGAACGGGAAACACCATATATTTT
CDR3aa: CASSEADYGQGGTGNTIYF

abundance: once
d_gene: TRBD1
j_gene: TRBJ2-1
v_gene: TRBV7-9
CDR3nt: TGTGCCAGCAGCTTCCCCGACAGGGAGGAGCAGTTCTTC
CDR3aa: CASSFPDREEQFF

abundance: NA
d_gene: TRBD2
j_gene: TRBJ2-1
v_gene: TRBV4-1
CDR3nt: TGCGCCAGCAGCCAAGATGAAACTAGCGGGAGGTATGAGCAGTTCTTC
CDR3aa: CASSQDETSGRYEQFF

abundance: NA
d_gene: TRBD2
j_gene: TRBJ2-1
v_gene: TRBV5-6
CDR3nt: TGTGCCAGCAGCTTGGATGGGCGGGGGAAATACAATGAGCAGTTCTTC
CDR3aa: CASSLDGRGKYNEQFF

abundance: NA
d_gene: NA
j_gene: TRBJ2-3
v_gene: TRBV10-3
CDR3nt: TGTGCCCATGCCGGGGTAGGTACAGATACGCAGTATTTT
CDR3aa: CAHAGVGTDTQYF

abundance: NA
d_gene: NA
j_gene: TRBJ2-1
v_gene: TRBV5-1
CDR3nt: TGCGCCAGCAGCTTGACAGCTATCCATGAGCAGTTCTTC
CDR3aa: CASSLTAIHEQFF

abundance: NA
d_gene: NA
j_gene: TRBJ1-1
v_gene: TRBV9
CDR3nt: TGTGCCAGCAGCGTAGCCGGGCAGGGGAACACTGAAGCTTTCTTT
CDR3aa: CASSVAGQGNTEAFF

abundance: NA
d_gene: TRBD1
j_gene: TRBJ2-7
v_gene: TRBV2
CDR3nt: TGTGCCAGCAGAACGGGACAGGGGGAATACGAGCAGTACTTC
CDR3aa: CASRTGQGEYEQYF

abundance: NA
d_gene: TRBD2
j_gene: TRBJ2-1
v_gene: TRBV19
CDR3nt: TGTGCCAGTAGTGCCCGGCCGACTAGCGGGAGGTACAATGAGCAGTTCTTC
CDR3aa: CASSARPTSGRYNEQFF

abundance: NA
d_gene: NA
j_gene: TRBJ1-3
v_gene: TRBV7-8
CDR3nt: TGTGCCAGCAGCTTAGCGGAGGCAGCATCTGGAAACACCATATATTTT
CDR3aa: CASSLAEAASGNTIYF

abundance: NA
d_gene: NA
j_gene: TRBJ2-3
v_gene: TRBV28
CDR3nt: TGTGCCAGCAGGTGGGGCTTAAGCACAGATACGCAGTATTTT
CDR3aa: CASRWGLSTDTQYF

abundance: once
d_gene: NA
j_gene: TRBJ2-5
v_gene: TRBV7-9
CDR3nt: TGTGCCAGCTGGAGGGGGACCGCCGGGACCCAGTACTTC
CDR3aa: CASWRGTAGTQYF

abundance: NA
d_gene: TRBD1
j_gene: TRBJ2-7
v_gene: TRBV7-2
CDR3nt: TGTGCCAGCAGCTTAGATGCAGGGGGCATAGCCTACGAGCAGTACTTC
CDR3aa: CASSLDAGGIAYEQYF

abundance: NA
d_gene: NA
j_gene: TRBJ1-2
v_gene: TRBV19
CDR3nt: TGTGCCAGTAGTTTTCTGGTGGCCGCCGGAAGCTACACCTTC
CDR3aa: CASSFLVAAGSYTF

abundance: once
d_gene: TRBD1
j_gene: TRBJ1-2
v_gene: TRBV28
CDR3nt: TGTGCCAGCAGTTTGGGTTCAGGGGGCTGTACCTTC
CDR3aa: CASSLGSGGCTF

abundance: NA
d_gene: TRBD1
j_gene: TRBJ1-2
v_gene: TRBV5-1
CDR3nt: TGCGCCAGCAGCTTTCGACAGGGGGCGAACTTTGGCTACACCTTC
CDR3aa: CASSFRQGANFGYTF

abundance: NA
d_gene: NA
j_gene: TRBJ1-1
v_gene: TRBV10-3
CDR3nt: TGTGCCATCAGCCGTACCGGGGGTACTGAAGCTTTCTTT
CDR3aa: CAISRTGGTEAFF

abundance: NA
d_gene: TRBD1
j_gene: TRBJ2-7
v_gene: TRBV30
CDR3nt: TGTGCCTGGAGTCGACAGGGCGGCGGTTACGAGCAGTACTTC
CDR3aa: CAWSRQGGGYEQYF

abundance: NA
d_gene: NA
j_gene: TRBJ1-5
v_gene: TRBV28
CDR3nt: TGTGCCAGCAGTTTACCATCACAGCCCCAGCATTTT
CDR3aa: CASSLPSQPQHF

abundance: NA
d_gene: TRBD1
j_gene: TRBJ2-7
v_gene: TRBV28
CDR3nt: TGTGCCAGCAGGGCCGCCGGGACAGGGGCTGGTGAGCAGTACTTC
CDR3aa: CASRAAGTGAGEQYF

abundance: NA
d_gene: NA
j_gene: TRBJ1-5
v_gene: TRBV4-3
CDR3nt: TGCGCCAGCAGCCAGTCCGGGCTGCCCAATCAGCCCCAGCATTTT
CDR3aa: CASSQSGLPNQPQHF

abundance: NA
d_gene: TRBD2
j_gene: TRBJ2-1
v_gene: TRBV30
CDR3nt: TGTGCCTGGAGTGGCTGGCGGGAGGAGTTCTTC
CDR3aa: CAWSGWREEFF

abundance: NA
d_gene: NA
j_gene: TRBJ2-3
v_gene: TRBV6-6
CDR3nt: TGTGCCAGCAGTTCCGAGACAGATACGCAGTATTTT
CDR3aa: CASSSETDTQYF